Listed below are T cell receptor beta chains from one sample, sequenced in a study of shared clonotypes between healthy human individuals. TCRdb's copy holds only in-frame clones and misses some; the assay was immunoSEQ multiplex PCR. The sample holds a few million clones, around 90% seen once. Source material: naive CD4+ T cells sorted from blood. The receptors were sampled from a man between 18 and 29 years old in good health. CDR3s include the opening cysteine and the closing phenylalanine or tryptophan. D genes are given only for firm matches. For some rows the clone size is stated as once, few or many, or as a class when expanded; others skip it.

clone size	V gene	D gene	J gene	CDR3 DNA	CDR3 protein
NA	TRBV15	NA	TRBJ2-5	TGTGCCACCAGCAGAGATTGGACGGAGACCCAGTACTTC	CATSRDWTETQYF
NA	TRBV18	TRBD2	TRBJ2-2	TGTGCCAGTCCGATGGGACTAGCGGTATCCGGGGAGCTGTTTTTT	CASPMGLAVSGELFF
NA	TRBV9	NA	TRBJ2-3	TGTGCCAGCAGCGGGGGCAGGGTAATAGGAGATACGCAGTATTTT	CASSGGRVIGDTQYF
NA	TRBV19	NA	TRBJ1-1	TGTGCCAGTAGTACGACCTGGAAGTTGACTGAAGCTTTCTTT	CASSTTWKLTEAFF
NA	TRBV10-3	TRBD1	TRBJ2-7	TGTGCCATCAGTGGGACCGGGACAGGGGTCTCCTACGAGCAGTACTTC	CAISGTGTGVSYEQYF
few	TRBV7-9	NA	TRBJ1-5	TGTGCCAGCAGCCTATCGTCTAGCAATCAGCCCCAGCATTTT	CASSLSSSNQPQHF
NA	TRBV19	TRBD1	TRBJ1-1	TGTGCCAGTAGTCTACAGGGGGGGAAGAATGAAGCTTTCTTT	CASSLQGGKNEAFF
NA	TRBV25-1	NA	TRBJ1-6	TGTGCCAGCGGAGTAAATTCACCCCTCCACTTT	CASGVNSPLHF
NA	TRBV4-1	TRBD1	TRBJ2-7	TGCGCCAGCAGAAACGGACAGGGGACCCCCTACGAGCAGTACTTC	CASRNGQGTPYEQYF
NA	TRBV10-3	TRBD2	TRBJ2-7	TGTGCCATCAGTGGGGCTAGCGGGGGCGAGCAGTACTTC	CAISGASGGEQYF
once	TRBV11-3	NA	TRBJ2-5	TGTGCCAGCAGCCCCGCGCCAGAAGAGACCCAGTACTTC	CASSPAPEETQYF
NA	TRBV11-1	NA	TRBJ2-1	TGTGCCAGCAGCTCTTCGGGAGACAGGATCACTGAGCAGTTCTTC	CASSSSGDRITEQFF
NA	TRBV5-6	TRBD2	TRBJ2-1	TGTGCCAGCAGCTTGAGCCTAGCGGGAGCGGATGAGCAGTTCTTC	CASSLSLAGADEQFF
NA	TRBV6-5	TRBD1	TRBJ2-7	TGTGCCAGCAGCCGGGACAGGGTCAAGCAGTACTTC	CASSRDRVKQYF
NA	TRBV5-1	TRBD1	TRBJ1-6	TGCGCCAGCAGCGGCAACCCGGGACAGGGGGCGGTAAGGTCACCCCTCCACTTT	CASSGNPGQGAVRSPLHF
NA	TRBV30	TRBD2	TRBJ2-2	TGTGCCTGGACCACCAAGCGGGAGTTCTTCGGGGAGCTGTTTTTT	CAWTTKREFFGELFF
NA	TRBV11-2	TRBD1	TRBJ2-3	TGTGCCAGCAGCTTAGCAGGGACAGGGTCCACAGATACGCAGTATTTT	CASSLAGTGSTDTQYF
NA	TRBV7-2	NA	TRBJ2-7	TGTGCCAGCAGCTTCGGTGGGGTGTACGAGCAGTACTTC	CASSFGGVYEQYF
NA	TRBV27	NA	TRBJ1-1	TGTGCCAGCAGTACCCAGATGAACACTGAAGCTTTCTTT	CASSTQMNTEAFF
NA	TRBV7-9	NA	TRBJ1-2	TGTGCCACCCCAAATGGCTACACCTTC	CATPNGYTF
NA	TRBV6-1	NA	TRBJ1-2	TGTGCCAGCAGCTTCTCGGATGGCTATGGCTACACCTTC	CASSFSDGYGYTF
NA	TRBV6-5	TRBD1	TRBJ1-2	TGTGCCAGCAGTTACTCGCGGGACAGGGGCTACACCTTC	CASSYSRDRGYTF
NA	TRBV5-8	NA	TRBJ2-5	TGTGCCAGCAGCTTGCTCTGGCAAGAGACCCAGTACTTC	CASSLLWQETQYF
NA	TRBV6-1	NA	TRBJ1-1	TGTGCCAGCAGTGAATCGGGTAGGGGTGCTTTCTTT	CASSESGRGAFF
NA	TRBV9	NA	TRBJ1-2	TGTGCCAGCAGTCGACCCGGATCGGGGTATGGCTACACCTTC	CASSRPGSGYGYTF
few	TRBV18	NA	TRBJ2-5	TGTGCCAGCTCACCGGGCCGAGAGACCCAGTACTTC	CASSPGRETQYF
NA	TRBV28	NA	TRBJ1-2	TGTGCCAGCAGTCGCGGGACGGTCTATGGCTACACCTTC	CASSRGTVYGYTF
NA	TRBV6-1	NA	TRBJ2-3	TGTGCCAGCAATCGTGGACCCCTCACAGATACGCAGTATTTT	CASNRGPLTDTQYF
NA	TRBV10-2	NA	TRBJ1-1	TGCGCCAGCAGTGAGTCAGGCGGAGGGACTGAAGCTTTCTTT	CASSESGGGTEAFF
NA	TRBV7-9	TRBD2	TRBJ2-3	TGTGCCAGCAGCTTAGATGAAACGGGAGGATACACAGATACGCAGTATTTT	CASSLDETGGYTDTQYF
NA	TRBV10-3	NA	TRBJ1-2	TGTGCCATCAGTGAGGGGGACTATGGCTACACCTTC	CAISEGDYGYTF
once	TRBV5-1	NA	TRBJ2-2	TGCGCCAGCAGCTTGGGAGGACCCACCGGGGAGCTGTTTTTT	CASSLGGPTGELFF
NA	TRBV18	NA	TRBJ2-3	TGTGCCAGCTCACCACCCAACACAGATACGCAGTATTTT	CASSPPNTDTQYF
NA	TRBV28	TRBD1	TRBJ2-3	TGTGCCAGCACTACGTCAAACAGGGGGGAAGCGCAGTATTTT	CASTTSNRGEAQYF
NA	TRBV7-2	TRBD1	TRBJ2-3	TGTGCCAGCAGCTTAGTAGGGACAGGGTTGTCGCAGTATTTT	CASSLVGTGLSQYF
few	TRBV10-3	NA	TRBJ1-1	TGTGCCATCGGGCCCCGGGTAGGGGAAGCTTTCTTT	CAIGPRVGEAFF
NA	TRBV7-9	NA	TRBJ2-5	TGTGCCAGCAGCTTACTGGGCAGGGCTCAAGAGACCCAGTACTTC	CASSLLGRAQETQYF
NA	TRBV10-3	NA	TRBJ2-1	TGTGCCATCAGTGGCCCGAAGGGAGCTAACAATGAGCAGTTCTTC	CAISGPKGANNEQFF
once	TRBV10-3	NA	TRBJ2-2	TGTGCCATCGGGAACACCGGGGAGCTGTTTTTT	CAIGNTGELFF
NA	TRBV7-2	NA	TRBJ2-5	TGTGCCAGCAGCTACACTGCGACCCAGTACTTC	CASSYTATQYF
NA	TRBV7-8	TRBD1	TRBJ2-2	TGTGCCAGCAGCTCGCAGACGTTACGGGACAGAGAGCTGTTTTTT	CASSSQTLRDRELFF
NA	TRBV27	NA	TRBJ2-7	TGTGCCGCCGGGGCATTGGGCTACGAGCAGTACTTC	CAAGALGYEQYF
NA	TRBV5-1	TRBD2	TRBJ2-2	TGCGCCAGCAGCTTGACTGGCGGGAGGGCCAGCGGGGAGCTGTTTTTT	CASSLTGGRASGELFF